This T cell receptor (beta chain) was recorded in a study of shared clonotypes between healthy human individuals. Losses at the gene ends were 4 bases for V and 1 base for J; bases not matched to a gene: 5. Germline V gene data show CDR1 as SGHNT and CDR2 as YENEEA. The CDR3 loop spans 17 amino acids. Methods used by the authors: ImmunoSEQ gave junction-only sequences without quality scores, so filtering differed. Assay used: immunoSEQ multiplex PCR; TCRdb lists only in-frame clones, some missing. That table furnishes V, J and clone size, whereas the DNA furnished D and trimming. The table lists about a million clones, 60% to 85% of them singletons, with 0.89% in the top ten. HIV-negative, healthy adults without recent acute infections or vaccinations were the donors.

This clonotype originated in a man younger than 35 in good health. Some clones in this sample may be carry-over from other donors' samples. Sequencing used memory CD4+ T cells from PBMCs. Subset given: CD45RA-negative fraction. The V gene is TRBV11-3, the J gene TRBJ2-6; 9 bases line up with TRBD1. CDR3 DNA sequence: TGTGCCAGCAGCTCGGGACAGGGAGCTTCTGGGGCCAACGTCCTGACTTTC. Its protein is CASSSGQGASGANVLTF.